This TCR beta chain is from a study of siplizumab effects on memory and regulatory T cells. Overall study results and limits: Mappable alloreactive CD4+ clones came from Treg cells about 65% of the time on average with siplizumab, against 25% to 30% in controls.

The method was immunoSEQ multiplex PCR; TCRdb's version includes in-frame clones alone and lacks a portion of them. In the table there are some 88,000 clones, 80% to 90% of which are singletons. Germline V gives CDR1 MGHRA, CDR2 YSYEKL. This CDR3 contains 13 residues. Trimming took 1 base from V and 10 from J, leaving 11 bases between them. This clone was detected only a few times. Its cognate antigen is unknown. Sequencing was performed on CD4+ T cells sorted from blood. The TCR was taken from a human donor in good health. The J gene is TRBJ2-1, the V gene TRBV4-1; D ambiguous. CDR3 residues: CASSQATDREQFF. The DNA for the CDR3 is TGCGCCAGCAGCCAAGCGACCGACCGAGAGCAGTTCTTC.